A selection of T cell receptor beta chains follows, all from one sample in a study of beta chain features in type 1 diabetes. Libraries were prepared by immunoSEQ multiplex PCR; TCRdb keeps only in-frame clonotypes and omits some of them. The profile shows hundreds of thousands of clones, over 11% of them singletons. Sequenced: naive CD4+ T cells from blood. These receptors all stem from a man aged 18 to 30 with type 1 diabetes. CDR3s include the opening cysteine and the closing phenylalanine or tryptophan. D genes are given only for firm matches. Not all rows give a size; the values are once, few, many and, for expanded clones, a class.

16 | NA | TRBJ1-5 | TRBV7-2 | NA | TGTGCCAGCAGCGGGCCGAAGACCCATAGCAATCAGCCCCAGCATTTT | CASSGPKTHSNQPQHF
12 | few | TRBJ1-2 | TRBV7-2 | NA | TGTGCCAGCAGCTCTAATAACTATGGCTACACCTTC | CASSSNNYGYTF
16 | NA | TRBJ1-5 | TRBV18 | NA | TGTGCCAGCTCACCCACGGCTGGGGGTTCCGATCAGCCCCAGCATTTT | CASSPTAGGSDQPQHF
15 | few | TRBJ2-7 | TRBV18 | NA | TGTGCCAGCTCACAGGAGTTAGAGCCGGGGTACGAGCAGTACTTC | CASSQELEPGYEQYF
15 | NA | TRBJ2-3 | TRBV4-3 | NA | TGCGCCAGCGGGGAACGGGACCCCTCCGTAGATACGCAGTATTTT | CASGERDPSVDTQYF
15 | few | TRBJ2-3 | TRBV7-3 | TRBD2 | TGTGCCAGCAGCCCAGGGACTAGCGGCACAGATACGCAGTATTTT | CASSPGTSGTDTQYF
12 | few | TRBJ1-2 | TRBV7-9 | NA | TGTGCCAGCAGCTTAGTTCGGGGTGGCTACACCTTC | CASSLVRGGYTF
17 | NA | TRBJ2-6 | TRBV7-9 | NA | TGTGCCAGCAGAGGGGAAACCCCTTCCTCTGGGGCCAACGTCCTGACTTTC | CASRGETPSSGANVLTF
16 | NA | TRBJ2-5 | TRBV28 | TRBD1 | TGTGCCAGCACCTCCCCGGGGACAGGGGACCAAGAGACCCAGTACTTC | CASTSPGTGDQETQYF
15 | NA | TRBJ2-1 | TRBV6-1 | NA | TGTGCCAGCAGTGAAGGATTCTCCCACCGGGACATCTGGTTCTTC | CASSEGFSHRDIWFF
12 | few | TRBJ2-7 | TRBV18 | TRBD1 | TGTGCCAGCTCACCGGGACAGGTCGAGCAGTACTTC | CASSPGQVEQYF
13 | few | TRBJ2-7 | TRBV29-1 | TRBD1 | TGCAGCGTTGCCAGGGGGTTATCCTACGAGCAGTACTTC | CSVARGLSYEQYF
16 | few | TRBJ1-1 | TRBV4-2 | TRBD1 | TGTGCCAGCAGCCACCCGACAGGGGGGATGAACACTGAAGCTTTCTTT | CASSHPTGGMNTEAFF
15 | few | TRBJ1-2 | TRBV30 | NA | TGTGCCTGGAGAGCAATGGCCCTCCCGAACTATGGCTACACCTTC | CAWRAMALPNYGYTF
14 | NA | TRBJ2-2 | TRBV28 | TRBD2 | TGTGCCAGCAGCACTCTAGCGGGGGCCGGGGAGCTGTTTTTT | CASSTLAGAGELFF
13 | few | TRBJ2-5 | TRBV30 | NA | TGTGCATGTATCGGGCTAGCGAGCCAGACCCAGTACTTC | CACIGLASQTQYF
14 | few | TRBJ2-1 | TRBV30 | NA | TGTGCCTGGAGTGTACTTAGAACTGCCAATGAGCAGTTCTTC | CAWSVLRTANEQFF
13 | few | TRBJ2-5 | TRBV19 | NA | TGTGCCAGTAGTTTCCCAGAAGAGGAGACCCAGTACTTC | CASSFPEEETQYF
12 | few | TRBJ2-3 | TRBV30 | NA | TGTGCCTTACTACAAAACACAGATACGCAGTATTTT | CALLQNTDTQYF
15 | NA | TRBJ2-1 | TRBV7-2 | TRBD2 | TGTGCCAGCAGCTTTACTAGCGGGTCTTACAATGAGCAGTTCTTC | CASSFTSGSYNEQFF